This TCR beta chain was obtained from a study of CD8 T cells in Susac syndrome. After extraction with the RNeasy kit, about 0.45 to 1 ug of the RNA was reverse transcribed using random hexamers. Amplification of TCR beta CDR3 by immunoSEQ multiplex PCR spanned 54 Vbeta and 13 Jbeta. Via MiXCR, TCRdb re-called the immunoSEQ multiplex PCR reads, giving one row per CDR3 protein. The table includes 150,000 or so distinct CDR3 sequences, just under 95% detected once. Germline CDR1 reads MDHEN; CDR2 reads SYDVKM. V shed 2 bases and J shed 6 bases, with 13 bases lying between them. The CDR3 contains 15 residues. Through negative isolation, CD4+ and CD8+ T cells were obtained, while TEMRA cells were enriched using FACS.

The sequence derives from a human donor with multiple sclerosis. Sequencing used CD8+ T cells from PBMCs. V and J are TRBV28 and TRBJ2-2; D is perhaps TRBD2 (6 bases). In DNA, the CDR3 is TGTGCCAGCAGTTTACCCCGGGGGAGGCCCGGGGAGCTGTTTTTT. Protein product: CASSLPRGRPGELFF.